Listed below are T cell receptor beta chains from one sample, sequenced in a study of T cell responses to AZD1222 COVID-19 vaccine. The protocol was immunoSEQ multiplex PCR, while the TCRdb copy is restricted to in-frame clones and leaves out a portion. The sample gives about 110,000 clones, over 85% of which show up once; over 3% is in the top ten. This sample comprised peripheral blood, obtained on day 0 of MenACWY control vaccination. These receptors all come from an adult in good health. Each CDR3 is given with its conserved first and last residue. The D gene is left open where the match is weak. Only some rows state a clone size, as once, few, many or a class for expanded clones.

>.|TRBJ1-2|TRBV4-2|.
TGTGCCAGCAGAACATCCGGTCTCGACGGGGGTGGCTACACCTTC
CASRTSGLDGGGYTF
>.|TRBJ1-3|TRBV6-1|.
TGTGCCAGCAGTGAAGTGGGGATCGGGGGAAACACCATATATTTT
CASSEVGIGGNTIYF
>.|TRBJ1-1|TRBV5-4|.
TGTGCCAGCAGCTTGGTAGCCGGGGGGAACAGGGAGAACACTGAAGCTTTCTTT
CASSLVAGGNRENTEAFF
>.|TRBJ2-1|TRBV19|TRBD2
TGTGCCAGTAGTTTCGCTAGCGGGGGGGCCATGGGCAATGAGCAGTTCTTC
CASSFASGGAMGNEQFF
>.|TRBJ1-1|TRBV16|.
TGTGCCAGCAGCCAATCCCCACAGCTGAACACTGAAGCTTTCTTT
CASSQSPQLNTEAFF
>.|TRBJ1-6|TRBV5-4|.
TGTGCCAGCAGCTTGGGAGGGGGATCGTATAATTCACCCCTCCACTTT
CASSLGGGSYNSPLHF
>.|TRBJ2-7|TRBV11-2|.
TGTGCCAGCAGCTCGCTCCGGGAGCCCAGAGCCTACGAGCAGTACTTC
CASSSLREPRAYEQYF
>.|TRBJ1-2|TRBV7-3|.
TGTGCCAGCAGCTTAGGACAGCCACCCTATGGCTACACCTTC
CASSLGQPPYGYTF
>once|TRBJ2-5|TRBV5-1|TRBD2
TGCGCCAGCAGTTTTAGCGGGGGGGCCGTAGAGACCCAGTACTTC
CASSFSGGAVETQYF
>.|TRBJ1-4|TRBV7-9|.
TGTGCCAGCAGCTTTAGCGGACCTAATGAAAAACTGTTTTTT
CASSFSGPNEKLFF
>few|TRBJ1-1|TRBV2|TRBD1
TGTGCCAGCAGTCCAGGGGGCAGGACTGAAGCTTTCTTT
CASSPGGRTEAFF
>.|TRBJ1-1|TRBV2|.
TGTGCCAGCAGTCGGGTAGGGTACACTGAAGCTTTCTTT
CASSRVGYTEAFF
>.|TRBJ1-1|TRBV10-2|.
TGCGCCAGCAGGACTCCAACTCTGAACACTGAAGCTTTCTTT
CASRTPTLNTEAFF